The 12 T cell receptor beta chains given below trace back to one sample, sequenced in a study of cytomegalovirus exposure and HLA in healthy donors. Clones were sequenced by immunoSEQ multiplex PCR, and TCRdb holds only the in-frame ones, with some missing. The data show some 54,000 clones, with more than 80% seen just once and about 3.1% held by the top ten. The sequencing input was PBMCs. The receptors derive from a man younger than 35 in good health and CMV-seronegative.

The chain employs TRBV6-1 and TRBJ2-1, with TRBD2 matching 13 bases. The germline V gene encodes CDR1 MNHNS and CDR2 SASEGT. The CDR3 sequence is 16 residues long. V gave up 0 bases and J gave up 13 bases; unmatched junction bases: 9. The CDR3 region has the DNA TGTGCCAGCAGTGAAGCGTTTGGGACTAGCGGGACCTTACAGTTCTTC. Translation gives CASSEAFGTSGTLQFF.

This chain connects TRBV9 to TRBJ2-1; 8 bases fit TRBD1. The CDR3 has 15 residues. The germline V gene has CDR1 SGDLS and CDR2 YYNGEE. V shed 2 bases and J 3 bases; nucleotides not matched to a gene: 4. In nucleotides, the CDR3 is TGTGCCAGCAGCGTCGACAGGGGAGGCTACAATGAGCAGTTCTTC. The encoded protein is CASSVDRGGYNEQFF. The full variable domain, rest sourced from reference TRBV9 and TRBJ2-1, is DSGVTQTPKHLITATGQRVTLRCSPRSGDLSVYWYQQSLDQGLQFLIQYYNGEERAKGNILERFSAQQFPDLHSELNLSSLELGDSALYFCASSVDRGGYNEQFFGPGTRLTVL.

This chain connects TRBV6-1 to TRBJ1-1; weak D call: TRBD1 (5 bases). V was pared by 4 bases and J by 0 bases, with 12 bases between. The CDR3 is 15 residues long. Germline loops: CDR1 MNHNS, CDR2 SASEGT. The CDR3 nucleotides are TGTGCCAGCAGTGTCGGGGGGAGCATGAACACTGAAGCTTTCTTT. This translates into CASSVGGSMNTEAFF.

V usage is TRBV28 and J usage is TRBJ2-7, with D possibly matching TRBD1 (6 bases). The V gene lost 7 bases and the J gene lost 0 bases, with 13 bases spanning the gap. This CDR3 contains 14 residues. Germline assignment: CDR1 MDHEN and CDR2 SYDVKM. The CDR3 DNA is TGTGCCAGCACCTTCGACAGGTTCTCCTACGAGCAGTACTTC. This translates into CASTFDRFSYEQYF.

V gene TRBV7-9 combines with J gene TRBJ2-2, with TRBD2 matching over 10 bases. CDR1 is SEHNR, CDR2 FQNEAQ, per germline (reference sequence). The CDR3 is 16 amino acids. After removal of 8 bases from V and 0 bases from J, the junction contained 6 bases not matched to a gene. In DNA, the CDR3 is TGTGCCAGCGCCTTAGCGGGAGGTGCGAACACCGGGGAGCTGTTTTTT. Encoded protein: CASALAGGANTGELFF.

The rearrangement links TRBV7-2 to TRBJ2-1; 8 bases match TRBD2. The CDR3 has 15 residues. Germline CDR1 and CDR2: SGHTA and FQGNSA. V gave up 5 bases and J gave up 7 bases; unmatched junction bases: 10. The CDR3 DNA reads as TGTGCCAGCAGCCTGGGGGGGACTAGGGCGAATGAGCAGTTCTTC. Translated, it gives CASSLGGTRANEQFF.

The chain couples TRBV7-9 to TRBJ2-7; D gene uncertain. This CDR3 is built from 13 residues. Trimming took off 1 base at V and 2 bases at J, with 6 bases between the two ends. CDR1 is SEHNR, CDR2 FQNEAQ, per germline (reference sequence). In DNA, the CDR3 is TGTGCCAGCAGCTTAGATCTTGCCTACGAGCAGTACTTC. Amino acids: CASSLDLAYEQYF. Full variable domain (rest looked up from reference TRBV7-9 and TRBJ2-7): DTGVSQNPRHKITKRGQNVTFRCDPISEHNRLYWYRQTLGQGPEFLTYFQNEAQLEKSRLLSDRFSAERPKGSFSTLEIQRTEQGDSAMYLCASSLDLAYEQYFGPGTRLTVT.

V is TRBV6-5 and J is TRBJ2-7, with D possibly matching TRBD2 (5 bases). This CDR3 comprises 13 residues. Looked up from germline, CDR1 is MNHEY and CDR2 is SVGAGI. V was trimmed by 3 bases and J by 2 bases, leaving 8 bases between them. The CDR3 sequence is CASSYGRAYEQYF. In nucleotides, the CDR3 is TGTGCCAGCAGTTATGGGCGGGCCTACGAGCAGTACTTC.

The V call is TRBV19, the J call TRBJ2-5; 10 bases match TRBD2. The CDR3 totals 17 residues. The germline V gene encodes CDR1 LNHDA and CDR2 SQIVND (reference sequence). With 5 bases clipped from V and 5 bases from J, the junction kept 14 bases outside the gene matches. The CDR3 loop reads CASSQPKASGRLETQYF. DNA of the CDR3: TGTGCCAGTAGTCAACCCAAGGCTAGCGGGAGATTGGAGACCCAGTACTTC.

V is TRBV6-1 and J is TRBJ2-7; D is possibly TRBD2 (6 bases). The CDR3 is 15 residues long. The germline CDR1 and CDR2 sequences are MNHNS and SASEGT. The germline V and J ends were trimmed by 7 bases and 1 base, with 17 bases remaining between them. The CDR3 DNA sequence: TGTGCCAGCACCCTGGGGACTCTATTATCCTACGAGCAGTACTTC. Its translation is CASTLGTLLSYEQYF.

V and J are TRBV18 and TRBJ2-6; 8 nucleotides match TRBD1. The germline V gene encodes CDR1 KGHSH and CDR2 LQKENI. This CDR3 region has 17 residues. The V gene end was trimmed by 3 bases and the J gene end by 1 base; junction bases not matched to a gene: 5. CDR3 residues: CASSPTDRESGANVLTF. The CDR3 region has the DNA TGTGCCAGCTCACCGACGGACAGGGAATCTGGGGCCAACGTCCTGACTTTC. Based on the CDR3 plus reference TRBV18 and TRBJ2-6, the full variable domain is NAGVMQNPRHLVRRRGQEARLRCSPMKGHSHVYWYRQLPEEGLKFMVYLQKENIIDESGMPKERFSAEFPKEGPSILRIQQVVRGDSAAYFCASSPTDRESGANVLTFGAGSRLTVL.

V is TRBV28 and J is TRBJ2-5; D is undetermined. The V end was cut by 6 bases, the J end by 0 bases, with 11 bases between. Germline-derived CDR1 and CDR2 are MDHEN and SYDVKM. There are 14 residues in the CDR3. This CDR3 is CASSSLQDQETQYF. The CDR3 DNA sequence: TGTGCCAGCAGCTCCCTGCAGGACCAAGAGACCCAGTACTTC.